Described below is a single TCR beta chain sequence and its context. Germline V lookup: CDR1 LGHDT, CDR2 YNNKEL (reference sequence). This CDR3 has 14 residues. Trimming left V 1 base short and J 8 bases short, with 14 bases between. Here immunoSEQ multiplex PCR was the method, and the copy in TCRdb shows in-frame clones only, minus some. The data contain approximately 340,000 clones, about 89% of them seen just once; the ten biggest clones take up over 0.7%. The sample is drawn from a study of blood T cell repertoires in COVID-19. Study details: The United States, Italy and Spain were the sources of the acute and convalescent COVID-19 samples. In each case, the material was cDNA or gDNA derived from T cells, B-cell-depleted T cells, or PBMCs.

Clinical history reported by participants formed the basis on which cohorts were assigned. It was within 2 weeks before study entry that exposed participants met a COVID-19 case. The sequenced sample was PBMCs or T cells enriched from blood (not recorded which). This sequence was found in a woman aged 40 to 50 who had been exposed to COVID-19. The chain joins TRBV3-1 (or the pseudogene TRBV3-2) to TRBJ1-2; possibly TRBD1 for D (5 bases). As DNA, the CDR3 is TGTGCCAGCAGCCAAGTAAACCAGGGAAGCGGCTACACCTTC. As protein: CASSQVNQGSGYTF.